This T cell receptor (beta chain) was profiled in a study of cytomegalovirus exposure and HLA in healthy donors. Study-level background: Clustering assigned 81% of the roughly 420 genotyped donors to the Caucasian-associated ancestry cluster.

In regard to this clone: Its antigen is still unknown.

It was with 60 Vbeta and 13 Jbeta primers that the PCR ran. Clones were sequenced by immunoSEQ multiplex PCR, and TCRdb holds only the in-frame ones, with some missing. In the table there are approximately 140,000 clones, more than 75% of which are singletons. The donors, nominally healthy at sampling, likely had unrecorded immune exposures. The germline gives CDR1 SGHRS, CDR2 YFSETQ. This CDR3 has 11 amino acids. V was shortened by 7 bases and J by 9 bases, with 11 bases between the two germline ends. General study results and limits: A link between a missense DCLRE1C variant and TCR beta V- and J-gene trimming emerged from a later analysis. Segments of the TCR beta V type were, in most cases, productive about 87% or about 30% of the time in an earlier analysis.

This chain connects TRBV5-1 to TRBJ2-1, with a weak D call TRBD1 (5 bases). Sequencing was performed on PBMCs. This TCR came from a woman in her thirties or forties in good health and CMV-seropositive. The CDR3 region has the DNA TGCGCCAGCCGGGTAAGGGGTGAGCAGTTCTTC. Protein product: CASRVRGEQFF.